This is a list of T cell receptor beta chains from one sample in a study of blood T cell repertoires in COVID-19. TCRdb's copy holds only in-frame clones and misses some; the assay was immunoSEQ multiplex PCR. The sample holds some 48,000 clones, roughly 85% seen once. The source material was peripheral blood. The receptors derive from a woman of 80 years or more with acute or convalescent COVID-19. The CDR3 runs from the conserved cysteine through the conserved F or W. The D gene is left open where the match is weak. Some rows have no size entry. The others give once, few or many, or a class for an expanded clone.

d_call	j_call	v_call	clone_size	cdr3_aa	cdr3_nt
TRBD1	TRBJ1-5	TRBV7-2	.	CASSVGQYQPQHF	TGTGCCAGCAGCGTGGGACAGTATCAGCCCCAGCATTTT
.	TRBJ1-2	TRBV7-9	.	CASSPAGGVRPYGYTF	TGTGCCAGCAGTCCGGCGGGAGGGGTCCGACCCTATGGCTACACCTTC
TRBD2	TRBJ2-1	TRBV7-9	once	CASSPGAGGPTSQQFF	TGTGCCAGCAGCCCTGGAGCGGGGGGGCCTACATCTCAGCAGTTCTTC
.	TRBJ2-5	TRBV21-1	.	CASSKTCETQYF	TGTGCCAGCAGCAAAACTTGTGAGACCCAGTACTTC
TRBD1	TRBJ1-1	TRBV10-3	.	CAISNRGGMNTEAFF	TGTGCCATCAGTAACAGGGGGGGAATGAACACTGAAGCTTTCTTT
TRBD1	TRBJ1-6	TRBV30	once	CAWGTGGDSPLHF	TGTGCCTGGGGTACAGGGGGCGATTCACCCCTCCACTTT
TRBD1	TRBJ1-2	TRBV19	.	CASSHPQGADYGYTF	TGTGCCAGTAGTCACCCGCAGGGGGCTGACTATGGCTACACCTTC
.	TRBJ1-2	TRBV4-1	many	CASSQFVGVANYGYTF	TGCGCCAGCAGCCAATTTGTAGGGGTTGCCAACTATGGCTACACCTTC
.	TRBJ1-5	TRBV7-2	.	CASSLGGPGQPQHF	TGTGCCAGCAGCTTAGGGGGCCCTGGGCAGCCCCAGCATTTT
.	TRBJ1-1	TRBV3-1/TRBV3-2	.	CASSPTANTEAFF	TGTGCCAGCAGCCCTACAGCGAACACTGAAGCTTTCTTT
TRBD2	TRBJ2-1	TRBV19	.	CASSTGLAGGYGEQFF	TGTGCCAGTAGTACCGGACTAGCGGGGGGTTATGGTGAGCAGTTCTTC
TRBD1	TRBJ2-7	TRBV19	.	CASGKEGQGAYEQYF	TGTGCCAGTGGGAAAGAGGGACAGGGGGCTTACGAGCAGTACTTC
.	TRBJ1-2	TRBV6-5	once	CASTGGVGNYGYTF	TGTGCCAGCACCGGGGGGGTCGGGAACTATGGCTACACCTTC
TRBD1	TRBJ1-2	TRBV18	once	CASSPPGQLLNYGYTF	TGTGCCAGCTCACCGCCGGGACAGCTACTAAACTATGGCTACACCTTC
.	TRBJ1-1	TRBV12-3/TRBV12-4	.	CASSLPGQTEAFF	TGTGCCAGCAGTCTACCGGGACAAACTGAAGCTTTCTTT
.	TRBJ1-1	TRBV5-1	.	CASSPGGPVDTEAFF	TGCGCCAGCAGCCCGGGCGGGCCTGTGGACACTGAAGCTTTCTTT
.	TRBJ2-7	TRBV9	few	CASSVGQLSYEQYF	TGTGCCAGCAGCGTCGGACAGCTATCCTACGAGCAGTACTTC
TRBD1	TRBJ1-4	TRBV5-1	.	CASSLQGARGKLFF	TGCGCCAGCAGCTTACAGGGGGCGCGTGGAAAACTGTTTTTT